The clone carrying this T cell receptor beta chain showed up just a few times. Antigen unknown. This entry belongs to a study of cytomegalovirus exposure and HLA in healthy donors. Overall study context: Researchers previously reported finding fewer than 120 million unique TCR beta sequences from around 200 million T cells.

Broader study findings: Cytomegalovirus status was reportedly diagnosed by the classifier with high sensitivity and specificity.

This PCR relied on a set of 60 Vbeta primers and 13 Jbeta primers. Some clones are missing from TCRdb's copy, which holds only in-frame ones; the method was immunoSEQ multiplex PCR. This sample has 65,000 or so clones, with 62% found just once. Germline loops: CDR1 SEHNR, CDR2 FQNEAQ (reference sequence). Trimming cost V 1 base and J 5 bases, with 5 bases left between them. The CDR3 totals 12 residues. The sequencing input was PBMCs. The chain uses TRBV7-9 and TRBJ1-1; D remains ambiguous. The clonotype was recovered from a young man in good health and CMV-seronegative. The CDR3 is CASSLVATEAFF. The CDR3 DNA is TGTGCCAGCAGCTTAGTTGCGACTGAAGCTTTCTTT.